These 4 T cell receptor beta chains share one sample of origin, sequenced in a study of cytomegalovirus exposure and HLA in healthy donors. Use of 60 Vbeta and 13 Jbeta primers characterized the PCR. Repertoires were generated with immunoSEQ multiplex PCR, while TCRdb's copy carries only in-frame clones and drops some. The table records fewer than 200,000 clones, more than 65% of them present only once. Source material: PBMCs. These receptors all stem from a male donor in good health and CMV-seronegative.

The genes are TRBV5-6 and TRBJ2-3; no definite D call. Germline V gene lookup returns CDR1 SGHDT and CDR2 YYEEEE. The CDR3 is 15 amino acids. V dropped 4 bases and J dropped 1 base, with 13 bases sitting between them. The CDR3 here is CASSPPGTRTDTQYF. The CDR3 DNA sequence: TGTGCCAGCAGCCCTCCAGGCACCCGCACAGATACGCAGTATTTT.

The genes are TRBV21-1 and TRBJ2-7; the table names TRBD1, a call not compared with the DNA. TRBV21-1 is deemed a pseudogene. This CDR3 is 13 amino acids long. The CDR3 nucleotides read TGTGCCAGCAGCAACCCCTTGGCATACGAGCAGTACTTC. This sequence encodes CASSNPLAYEQYF.

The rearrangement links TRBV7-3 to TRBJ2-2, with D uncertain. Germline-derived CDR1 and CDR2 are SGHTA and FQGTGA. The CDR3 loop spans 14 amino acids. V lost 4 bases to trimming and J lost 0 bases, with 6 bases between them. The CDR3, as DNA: TGTGCCAGCAGCTCAAACACGAACACCGGGGAGCTGTTTTTT. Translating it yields CASSSNTNTGELFF.

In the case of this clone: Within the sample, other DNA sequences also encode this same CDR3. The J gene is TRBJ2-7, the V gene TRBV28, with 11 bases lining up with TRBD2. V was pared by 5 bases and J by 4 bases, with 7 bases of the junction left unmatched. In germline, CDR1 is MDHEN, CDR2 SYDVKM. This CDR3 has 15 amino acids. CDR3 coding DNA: TGTGCCAGCAGTCGAGACTTAGCGGGAGGGTACGAGCAGTACTTC. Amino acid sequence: CASSRDLAGGYEQYF.